Each of the 14 T cell receptor beta chains below was sequenced from the same sample in a study of blood T cell repertoires in COVID-19. This table comes from immunoSEQ multiplex PCR, and its TCRdb copy is limited to in-frame clones, with some not included. This table holds 140,000 to 150,000 clones, roughly 79% found once. What was sequenced was peripheral blood. These receptors were collected from a human donor in a cohort sampled during active COVID-19.

This clone was observed a single time. The V gene is TRBV9, the J gene TRBJ1-1; 8 bases fit TRBD1. The CDR3 length is 15 residues. Germline V CDR1 and CDR2: SGDLS, YYNGEE. J lost 5 bases, V lost 0 bases, and 6 bases had no gene match. This CDR3 is CASSVGQGRVTEAFF. The CDR3 DNA reads as TGTGCCAGCAGCGTAGGACAGGGGAGGGTGACTGAAGCTTTCTTT.

The chain joins TRBV5-4 to TRBJ2-1, with TRBD2 matching over 8 bases. Per the germline V gene, CDR1 is SGHNT and CDR2 is YYREEE (reference sequence). V shed 4 bases and J 6 bases; nucleotides not matched to a gene: 9. The CDR3 is 15 residues long. Here the CDR3 DNA reads TGTGCCAGCAGCGGGGGACTAGGGGGAAGCAATGAGCAGTTCTTC. Its translation is CASSGGLGGSNEQFF.

The rearrangement links TRBV4-3 to TRBJ1-4; possibly TRBD1 for D (6 bases). The CDR3 runs to 15 residues. V was shortened by 4 bases and J by 4 bases, with 13 bases between the two germline ends. The germline V gene encodes CDR1 LGHNA and CDR2 YSLEER. As DNA, the CDR3 is TGCGCCAGCAGCCCAAGGGGGACGGGTAATGAAAAACTGTTTTTT. Encoded protein: CASSPRGTGNEKLFF.

Only a few counts were recorded for this clone. The chain combines TRBV21-1 with TRBJ2-1; the D call of TRBD2 is as the table states it, not checked on the DNA. TRBV21-1 is labeled a pseudogene. This CDR3 has 15 amino acids. The CDR3 nucleotides read TGTGCCAGCAGCCGAAACGACGCGGGAGCGAATGAGCAGTTCTTC. Translation gives CASSRNDAGANEQFF.

This clone was seen more than once but under ten times. The chain uses TRBV6-5 and TRBJ1-5; a possible D gene is TRBD1 (6 bases). Trimming cost V 6 bases and J 5 bases, with 17 bases left between them. Germline loops: CDR1 MNHEY, CDR2 SVGAGI. The CDR3 is 15 amino acids. The CDR3 sequence: CASSPSGGPHQPQHF. For the CDR3, the DNA is TGTGCCAGCAGCCCGTCTGGGGGCCCACATCAGCCCCAGCATTTT.

V is TRBV5-6 and J is TRBJ2-6; a possible D gene is TRBD2 (5 bases). Trimming left V 0 bases short and J 2 bases short, with 9 bases between. The CDR3 spans 16 residues. Germline values: CDR1 SGHDT, CDR2 YYEEEE. CDR3 sequence reads: CASSLATGAGANVLTF. The CDR3 DNA is TGTGCCAGCAGCTTGGCAACCGGGGCTGGGGCCAACGTCCTGACTTTC.

This chain links TRBV7-3 with TRBJ2-3, with 10 bases aligning to TRBD2. The CDR3 is 20 residues long. The junction had 16 bases not matched to a gene; V was cut back by 1 base and J by 3 bases. Germline V gene data show CDR1 as SGHTA and CDR2 as FQGTGA. The DNA for the CDR3 is TGTGCCAGCAGCTTAAAGCAAGCGGGGGGTAGCGGGAGGAAAACAGATACGCAGTATTTT. It translates to CASSLKQAGGSGRKTDTQYF.

This clone was observed a handful of times. The chain has TRBV4-1 and TRBJ2-2, with D possibly matching TRBD1 (6 bases). The CDR3 has 16 residues. CDR1 and CDR2 (germline): MGHRA, YSYEKL. Trimming shortened V by 1 base and J by 7 bases, and 16 bases separated the two germline ends. CDR3 DNA: TGCGCCAGCAGCCAAGTAGACAGGAACGTGGGCGGGGAGCTGTTTTTT. Protein: CASSQVDRNVGGELFF.

The chain links TRBV5-6 to TRBJ2-7; maybe TRBD2 (6 bases). V was cut by 6 bases and J by 2 bases, with 21 bases left in between. Germline CDR1 reads SGHDT; CDR2 reads YYEEEE. There are 16 residues in the CDR3. CDR3 loop: CASTIWAGLLTYEQYF. In DNA, the CDR3 is TGTGCCAGCACCATTTGGGCGGGGCTCCTGACCTACGAGCAGTACTTC.

This chain joins TRBV5-5 and TRBJ2-3; TRBD2 aligns across 12 bases. The trim removed 2 bases at V and 2 bases at J, leaving 6 bases unmatched. Germline-derived CDR1 and CDR2 are SGHKS and YYEKEE (reference sequence). This CDR3 has 17 amino acids. The CDR3, as DNA: TGTGCCAGCAGCTTTAGGACTAGCGGGACCCTCACAGATACGCAGTATTTT. Amino acid sequence: CASSFRTSGTLTDTQYF.

This chain uses TRBV28 with TRBJ1-6, with TRBD1 as a possible D gene (6 bases). Germline assignment: CDR1 MDHEN and CDR2 SYDVKM. There are 12 residues in the CDR3. Trimming shortened V by 5 bases and J by 7 bases, and 6 bases separated the two germline ends. The CDR3 region is CASSTGNSPLHF. The DNA for the CDR3 is TGTGCCAGCAGTACAGGGAATTCACCCCTCCACTTT.

The V gene is TRBV20-1, the J gene TRBJ2-1; TRBD2 matches at 13 bases. Germline V CDR1 and CDR2: DFQATT, SNEGSKA (reference sequence). The ends lost 3 bases at V and 2 bases at J; junction bases unmatched: 4. The CDR3 spans 16 residues. The CDR3 loop is CSASVGTSGAYNEQFF. CDR3 sequence (DNA): TGCAGTGCTAGTGTAGGGACTAGCGGGGCCTACAATGAGCAGTTCTTC.

The chain recombines TRBV2 with TRBJ1-3; TRBD1 agrees at 9 bases. With V trimmed by 4 bases and J by 12 bases, 13 bases remained unmatched. Germline V CDR1 and CDR2: SNHLY, FYNNEI. The CDR3 is 15 residues long. CDR3 sequence: CASSGPGTGRLGIYF. As DNA, the CDR3 is TGTGCCAGCAGTGGTCCCGGGACAGGGAGATTGGGCATATATTTT.

There are a few counts of this clone. The chain combines TRBV10-3 with TRBJ2-7, with a tentative D call TRBD1 (6 bases). The germline CDR1 and CDR2 sequences are ENHRY and SYGVKD. V was pared by 6 bases and J by 7 bases, with 19 bases between. This CDR3 comprises 14 residues. CDR3 coding DNA: TGTGCCATCAGGGCAGGGGCCCCCGCGGCTGAGCAGTACTTC. This codes for CAIRAGAPAAEQYF.